These T cell receptor beta chains were read from a single sample in a study of cytomegalovirus exposure and HLA in healthy donors. TCRdb's copy holds only in-frame clones and misses some; the assay was immunoSEQ multiplex PCR. This repertoire shows 90,000 to 150,000 clones, about 8.6% found once; its top ten account for less than 6.5%. The sequencing sample was made of PBMCs. Every receptor here comes from a woman in her 40s in good health and CMV-seropositive. Both conserved end residues are part of each CDR3. The order of the fields is D gene, J gene, clone size, V gene, CDR3 DNA, CDR3 protein. The D gene is left open where the match is weak. Clone size is stated in some rows and not others, as once, few, many or a class when expanded.

>-|TRBJ2-7|-|TRBV10-3
TGTGCCATCAAGGGAGACAACTCCTACGAGCAGTACTTC
CAIKGDNSYEQYF
>-|TRBJ2-7|few|TRBV7-9
TGTGCCAGCAGCTTAAGCAGCCTTAGCTACGAGCAGTACTTC
CASSLSSLSYEQYF
>-|TRBJ2-7|few|TRBV11-2
TGTGCCAGCAGCATATCCGAGGCGGTGCAGTACTTC
CASSISEAVQYF
>-|TRBJ2-5|few|TRBV6-6
TGTGCCAGCAGTTCCAGGGTAGAGACCCAGTACTTC
CASSSRVETQYF
>-|TRBJ1-2|few|TRBV10-3
TGTGCCATCAGTGAGTCACAGGGTTTACATGGCTACACCTTC
CAISESQGLHGYTF
>TRBD1|TRBJ1-4|-|TRBV9
TGTGCCAGCAGCGGAGGGACAGGGGACGGGAATGAAAAACTGTTTTTT
CASSGGTGDGNEKLFF
>-|TRBJ1-2|few|TRBV27
TGTGCCAGCAGTATGGGAGAGGGTGCGAGCTACACCTTC
CASSMGEGASYTF
>TRBD1|TRBJ1-2|-|TRBV7-8
TGTGCCAGCAGCTTGGACAGGTTAAGTGGCTACACCTTC
CASSLDRLSGYTF
>TRBD1|TRBJ1-2|-|TRBV6-5
TGTGCCAGCAGAGCCGGACAGGCGAATAACTATGGCTACACCTTC
CASRAGQANNYGYTF
>TRBD1|TRBJ2-2|few|TRBV27
TGTGCCAGCAGTCCCTGGGGGGACAGGGGGCCAACCGGGGAGCTGTTTTTT
CASSPWGDRGPTGELFF
>TRBD1|TRBJ1-1|-|TRBV10-3
TGTGCCATCAGTGGGAGACAGGGGATGAACACTGAAGCTTTCTTT
CAISGRQGMNTEAFF
>TRBD2|TRBJ2-7|-|TRBV5-4
TGTGCCAGCAGCCGGGCCGCTAGCGGGGGAAGGTACGAGCAGTACTTC
CASSRAASGGRYEQYF
>-|TRBJ1-6|-|TRBV27
TGTGCCAGCAGGGGACTCGGAAGGGCCCTCCACTTT
CASRGLGRALHF
>TRBD1|TRBJ2-5|-|TRBV30
TGTGCCTGGAGTGCAGGACAGGACCTTGCGGAGACCCAGTACTTC
CAWSAGQDLAETQYF
>-|TRBJ2-1|few|TRBV2
TGTGCCAGCAGTTTACAGGCTCTCTCTTACAATGAGCAGTTCTTC
CASSLQALSYNEQFF
>-|TRBJ1-1|few|TRBV5-1
TGCGCCAGCAGCTCGAAGGGTTCGTGGACAGAGAACACTGAAGCTTTCTTT
CASSSKGSWTENTEAFF
>-|TRBJ1-3|-|TRBV19
TGTGCCAGTACCCTCGGGACAACTGGAAACACCATATATTTT
CASTLGTTGNTIYF
>TRBD1|TRBJ1-2|-|TRBV28
TGTGCCAGCAGTTCCTCGTTGGGGACAGGAGTCTATGGCTACACCTTC
CASSSSLGTGVYGYTF
>-|TRBJ2-6|-|TRBV30
TGTGCCTGGAGTGATGGGGCCTCCAGCTCTGGGGCCAACGTCCTGACTTTC
CAWSDGASSSGANVLTF
>-|TRBJ1-3|-|TRBV5-8
TGTGCCAGCAGCCCGGCCGGCAGGGACACCTCTTTATTT
CASSPAGRDTSLF
>TRBD1|TRBJ2-1|few|TRBV7-6
TGTGCCAGCAGCTTAGAATTGGGACAGGGTCTAACCTACAATGAGCAGTTCTTC
CASSLELGQGLTYNEQFF
>-|TRBJ2-7|-|TRBV21-1
TGTGCCAGCAGCAAAGGACAGGGTCGACCCTACGAGCAGTACTTC
CASSKGQGRPYEQYF
>-|TRBJ2-5|-|TRBV7-3
TGTGCCAGCAGCTTGGCAGGGGTCCAAGAGACCCAGTACTTC
CASSLAGVQETQYF
>-|TRBJ1-1|-|TRBV9
TGTGCCAGCAGCCCCTTTGAGGGGAACACTGAAGCTTTCTTT
CASSPFEGNTEAFF
>-|TRBJ2-2|few|TRBV5-6
TGTGCCAGCAGCTTGTGGGGTTCAGCAGGGGCCACCGGGGAGCTGTTTTTT
CASSLWGSAGATGELFF
>TRBD2|TRBJ2-5|few|TRBV7-9
TGTGCCAGCAGCTGGCGCGGGGGATCCCGCCAAGAGACCCAGTACTTC
CASSWRGGSRQETQYF